Included here is one T cell receptor (beta chain) sequence, with context. This clonotype was found many times. What this receptor recognizes is not known. The record has no base qualities; no much larger clone is one base away. Reading the label with the study, this specimen's treatment or condition is: live attenuated yellow fever vaccine strain. At every blood-draw timepoint, two biological replicates of bulk PBMCs were collected. A standard Ficoll-Paque protocol was used to isolate PBMCs from peripheral blood. RNA was extracted with TriZol from bulk PBMCs, CD4 and CD8 fractions, and dextramer-positive and dextramer-negative fractions. The data are from a study of T cells after yellow fever vaccination (dated by TCRdb to about 2019). About the full investigation: Libraries from fractions with low cell numbers were prepared with the SMART-Seq v4 Ultra Low Input RNA kit. Bulk TCR alpha and beta repertoires were sequenced longitudinally to track T-cell clones before and after primary and booster YFV17D yellow fever vaccination. Blood was collected at multiple timepoints before and after primary and secondary immunization, and bulk PBMC replicates and cell subsets were isolated. Two healthy male donors, one aged 18 to 29 and one aged 30 to 40 years, made up the cohort.

TCR cDNA was synthesized by 5'RACE template switching, which introduced a universal primer site and unique molecular identifiers. Priming for cDNA synthesis came from both the TCR alpha and TCR beta constant segments. Library amplification involved two PCR steps, and the second step added sample barcodes and sequencing adapters. Libraries were sequenced on Illumina HiSeq 2500 (2x100 bp) or NovaSeq (2x150 bp). Per the authors' processing: Reads were demultiplexed and collapsed into UMI consensus sequences with MIGEC, and V(D)J alignment was performed with MiXCR. Vaccine-responding clonotypes were identified with edgeR using replicate PBMC samples, with FDR below 0.01 and a log2 fold change above 5 up to day 15 being required. Each bulk clonotype received a CD4 or CD8 identity based on whether the sequenced CD4 or CD8 repertoire contained that clonotype at higher abundance. The public reads were run again by TCRdb, first through fastp at Q25 and then through MiXCR, and only productive beta chains were kept. Every entry covers one CDR3 protein and lists the most common genes and DNA from its rows. These V and J calls are TCRdb output, not the study's own analysis. For this sample the table gives around 500,000 distinct CDR3 sequences, of which 21% were detected only once. The top ten constitute around 16% of the sample.

V is reduced by 3 bases and J by 3 bases, leaving a spacing of 12 bases between them. From the germline V gene, CDR1 is SGHTA and CDR2 is FQGNSA. From the cysteine through the phenylalanine, the CDR3 covers 14 amino acids. The only DNA kept is the CDR3, 42 bases in frame from the first base. Overall study results and their limits: A small fraction of clonotypes showed up in both the CD4 and CD8 compartments, probably as a result of convergent recombination. After the booster, most clones that had expanded after primary vaccination were detected again (about 95% of CD4 and around nine tenths of CD8), suggesting broad maintenance of memory. Computational filtering was needed because FACS-sorted repertoires could contain abundant contaminating clonotypes from the bulk population. Only a couple of donors were included in the study, so the extent to which the findings can be generalized is limited. The secondary T-cell response was weaker than the primary response but faster, peaking on day 5 instead of day 15.

The clonotype was recovered from a man aged 18-30 years who received the YFV17D yellow fever vaccine. The chain is encoded by TRBV7-2 joined to TRBJ2-7; the D gene is perhaps TRBD1, from 7 matching bases. The sequencing here drew on PBMCs, taken roughly 20 days after the first yellow fever vaccination. The CDR3 is CASSFGGGDYEQYF. The DNA sequence is TGTGCCAGCAGCTTCGGAGGGGGCGACTACGAGCAGTACTTC.